This T cell receptor beta chain was sequenced in a study of T cell responses to AZD1222 COVID-19 vaccine. Study findings and constraints: CD4 TCRs linked to vaccination spanned spike, dominating at 160-218 and 743-854. Among the donors, most were white British and more were female, and clonal diversity was possibly underestimated. The study sampled repertoires only after the peak T cell response. Only six or seven AZD1222 recipients were seropositive at baseline.

Trimming cost V 0 bases and J 7 bases, with 7 bases left between them. This CDR3 is 12 amino acids long. Germline CDR1 reads MNHNY; CDR2 reads SVGAGI (reference sequence). Notes on this clone: What it binds is unknown.

Profiled with immunoSEQ multiplex PCR; TCRdb holds only in-frame clones, not every one. The table has 150,000 to 190,000 clones, 87% seen once. The rearrangement uses TRBV6-6 and TRBJ2-7; no clear D gene. The sequence was collected from an adult who received the AZD1222 COVID-19 vaccine. The sequenced sample was peripheral blood, obtained 28 days after the second AZD1222 dose. CDR3 nucleotide sequence: TGTGCCAGCAGTTACTCGGACCGGGAGCAGTACTTC. It codes for CASSYSDREQYF.